Listed below are T cell receptor beta chains from one sample, sequenced in a study of T cell responses to AZD1222 COVID-19 vaccine. Clones were read by immunoSEQ multiplex PCR, and TCRdb kept only the in-frame ones, dropping some. The sample carries some 120,000 clones, around 88% recorded once. Sequences were derived from peripheral blood, sampled on day 0 of AZD1222 vaccination. These receptor sequences come from an adult in good health. The CDR3 runs from the conserved cysteine through the conserved F or W. Fields, in order: V gene, clone size, J gene, D gene, CDR3 DNA, CDR3 protein. The D gene is left open where the match is weak. Clone size, where shown, is once, few, many, or a class for clones that have expanded.

TRBV3-1/TRBV3-2	-	TRBJ2-7	-	TGTGCCAGCAGCCAAGCGGGGCCTACCTACGAGCAGTACTTC	CASSQAGPTYEQYF
TRBV7-2	-	TRBJ2-7	TRBD2	TGTGCCAGCAGCTTATTCCCTAGCGGCCCCGGGGGGGAGCAGTACTTC	CASSLFPSGPGGEQYF
TRBV10-3	-	TRBJ2-3	TRBD2	TGTGCCATCAGTGGGACTAGCGGGATAGTAGATACGCAGTATTTT	CAISGTSGIVDTQYF
TRBV19	-	TRBJ2-2	-	TGTGCCAGTAGAAGGGAAGGAGGGACCGGGGAGCTGTTTTTT	CASRREGGTGELFF
TRBV18	-	TRBJ2-5	TRBD1	TGTGCCAGCTCAGCGACAGGGACCAAAGAGACCCAGTACTTC	CASSATGTKETQYF
TRBV7-2	-	TRBJ1-2	-	TGTGCCAGCAGCTTAGCGGTGGGGTCTGGCTACACCTTC	CASSLAVGSGYTF
TRBV19	-	TRBJ1-2	-	TGTGCCAGTAGTATATTAACCAACTATGGCTACACCTTC	CASSILTNYGYTF
TRBV2	-	TRBJ1-5	-	TGTGCCAGCACCCCGGACAGCAACAATCAGCCCCAGCATTTT	CASTPDSNNQPQHF
TRBV24-1	-	TRBJ2-2	TRBD1	TGTGCCACCAGTGATTTAGGACAGGGGGCTGTGAACACCGGGGAGCTGTTTTTT	CATSDLGQGAVNTGELFF
TRBV5-1	-	TRBJ2-2	-	TGCGCCAGCAGCTTGGGAGGGCAGGGATATACGAGCGCCGGGGAGCTGTTTTTT	CASSLGGQGYTSAGELFF
TRBV7-9	-	TRBJ1-3	TRBD1	TGTGCCAGCAGCACCGCCGGGACAGCTGGAAACACCATATATTTT	CASSTAGTAGNTIYF
TRBV5-1	-	TRBJ1-4	TRBD1	TGCGCCAGCAGCGTAGGGACAGCTGAAAAACTGTTTTTT	CASSVGTAEKLFF
TRBV2	-	TRBJ1-1	-	TGTGCCAGCAGTGAAGAGCTGAACACTGAAGCTTTCTTT	CASSEELNTEAFF
TRBV15	-	TRBJ1-6	-	TGTGCCACCAGCAGAGGGGGCCTGGGCAGTTATAATTCACCCCTCCACTTT	CATSRGGLGSYNSPLHF
TRBV19	-	TRBJ1-4	-	TGTGCCAGTAGCGGGGGCGCCAGGGAAAAACTGTTTTTT	CASSGGAREKLFF
TRBV6-5	-	TRBJ1-1	TRBD1	TGTGCCAGCAGGGGATGGGGACAGGGAGACACTGAAGCTTTCTTT	CASRGWGQGDTEAFF
TRBV19	-	TRBJ1-6	-	TGTGCCAGTAGTGATACAGGGTACAATTCACCCCTCCACTTT	CASSDTGYNSPLHF
TRBV28	-	TRBJ1-2	-	TGTGCCAGTTCGACGGGCCGTTCATTCTATGGCTACACCTTC	CASSTGRSFYGYTF
TRBV14	-	TRBJ1-1	-	TGTGCCAGCAGCCAAGCCGGAGGTCCGAACACTGAAGCTTTCTTT	CASSQAGGPNTEAFF
TRBV6-2/TRBV6-3	once	TRBJ1-1	-	TGTGCCAGCAGCCGTTTGACGGCGAACACTGAAGCTTTCTTT	CASSRLTANTEAFF
TRBV15	-	TRBJ1-3	-	TGTGCCACCGCTGGAAACACCATATATTTT	CATAGNTIYF
TRBV24-1	-	TRBJ2-3	TRBD1	TGTGCCACCAGTGACCCTACAGGGGCTAGCACAGATACGCAGTATTTT	CATSDPTGASTDTQYF
TRBV5-1	once	TRBJ1-4	TRBD1	TGCGCCAGCAGCCCTGGGACAGCTAATGAAAAACTGTTTTTT	CASSPGTANEKLFF
TRBV24-1	few	TRBJ1-1	TRBD1	TGTGCCACCAGTGAAGGGGGGACAGGGGGAACCACTGAAGCTTTCTTT	CATSEGGTGGTTEAFF
TRBV6-2/TRBV6-3	-	TRBJ2-7	-	TGTGCCAGCAGTCTGATTACTGCCAGCTCCTACGAGCAGTACTTC	CASSLITASSYEQYF
TRBV24-1	-	TRBJ2-1	TRBD2	TGTGCCACGTTCGGCTCGACTAGCGGGAAATACAATGAGCAGTTCTTC	CATFGSTSGKYNEQFF
TRBV7-9	-	TRBJ1-4	-	TGTGCCAGCAGCTCATCCACAGGGTATGAAAAACTGTTTTTT	CASSSSTGYEKLFF
TRBV9	-	TRBJ2-1	-	TGTGCCAGCAGCTCAAGCGAATCGGGACCCCCGAGGGAGCAGTTCTTC	CASSSSESGPPREQFF
TRBV27	-	TRBJ2-3	TRBD2	TGTGCCAGCAGTTTAAGTACTAGCGGGGGTAGCCCAGATACGCAGTATTTT	CASSLSTSGGSPDTQYF
TRBV7-9	-	TRBJ1-3	-	TGTGCCAGCAGCCCGACCGGGGTGTCAGGAAACACCATATATTTT	CASSPTGVSGNTIYF
TRBV7-2	-	TRBJ1-4	TRBD1	TGTGCCAGCAGCGCGTCGGGACAGGATGAAAAACTGTTTTTT	CASSASGQDEKLFF
TRBV7-2	-	TRBJ1-3	-	TGTGCCAGCAGCCCCCGCCCAGTCTCTGGAAACACCATATATTTT	CASSPRPVSGNTIYF
TRBV4-3	-	TRBJ1-1	-	TGCGCCAGCAGCCAAGAAGCAAGGGGGTTTAGGGACACTGAAGCTTTCTTT	CASSQEARGFRDTEAFF
TRBV30	-	TRBJ2-1	-	TGTGCCTGGAGTTATAGAACAGGGCGAGCGGGTGAGCAGTTCTTC	CAWSYRTGRAGEQFF
TRBV14	-	TRBJ1-1	-	TGTGCCAGCAGCCAACTCCTCTTGAACACTGAAGCTTTCTTT	CASSQLLLNTEAFF
TRBV4-3	-	TRBJ1-1	TRBD1	TGCGCCAGCAGCCCCACCAGGGCAGGGGGCTTTACTGAAGCTTTCTTT	CASSPTRAGGFTEAFF
TRBV6-5	-	TRBJ1-2	TRBD1	TGTGCCAGCAGTTCTCGACAGGGTTGGTATGGCTACACCTTC	CASSSRQGWYGYTF
TRBV2	-	TRBJ2-7	TRBD2	TGTGCCAGCAGTGAACAGCGCGGGGGGTACGAGCAGTACTTC	CASSEQRGGYEQYF
TRBV30	once	TRBJ1-2	-	TGTGCCTGGAGTGTACAGGGTTTCGCTGGCTACACCTTC	CAWSVQGFAGYTF